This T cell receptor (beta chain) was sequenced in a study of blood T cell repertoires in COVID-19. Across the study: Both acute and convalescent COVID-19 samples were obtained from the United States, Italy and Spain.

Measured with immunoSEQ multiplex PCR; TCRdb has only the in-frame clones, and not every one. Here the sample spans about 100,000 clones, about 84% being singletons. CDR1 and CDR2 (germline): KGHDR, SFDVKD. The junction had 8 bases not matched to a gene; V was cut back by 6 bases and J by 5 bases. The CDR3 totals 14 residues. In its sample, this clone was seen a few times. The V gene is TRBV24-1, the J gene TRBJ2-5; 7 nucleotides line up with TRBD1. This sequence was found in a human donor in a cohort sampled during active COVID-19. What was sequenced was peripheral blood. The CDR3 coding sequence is TGTGCCACCAGTCCAGGGGGAAAAGGGGAGACCCAGTACTTC. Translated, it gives CATSPGGKGETQYF.